Included here is one TCR beta chain sequence, with context. Its cognate antigen is unknown. The entry originates in a study of regulatory and conventional T cells in RAG deficiency. Study results and caveats: Omenn patients showed >90% Treg-Tconv overlap and shorter CDR3 lengths. Shannon entropy was markedly lower and Simpson indices higher in RAG-deficient patients than control T-cell subsets. Compared with controls, unique Treg TCR beta sequences dropped around 100-fold in Omenn syndrome and CID/AS.

Assay used: immunoSEQ multiplex PCR; TCRdb lists only in-frame clones, some missing. The sample holds about 6,700 clones, roughly 82% seen once. Germline CDR1 LNHDA, CDR2 SQIVND (reference sequence). V gave up 7 bases and J gave up 0 bases, with 9 bases separating them. There are 13 residues in the CDR3. The same data also contributed to another study, on regulatory T cells. That study reports: Primers: 52 TRBV forward and 13 TRBJ reverse.

Input material: CD8+ T cells sorted from blood. The clonotype was recovered from a human donor in good health. This rearrangement joins TRBV19 to TRBJ1-1; the D gene is possibly TRBD1 (5 bases). The CDR3 DNA is TGTGCCAGTATAGACAGCCTGAACACTGAAGCTTTCTTT. It yields the protein CASIDSLNTEAFF.